This is a list of T cell receptor beta chains from one sample in a study of OX40 agonist ivuxolimab in advanced cancers. Sequenced by immunoSEQ multiplex PCR; TCRdb stores in-frame clones only, minus some. The table has some 42,000 clones, over 80% seen once. Here the sequenced sample was CD4+ or CD8+ T cells sorted from blood, taken in a trial of the OX40 agonist ivuxolimab. The receptors stem from an adult with an advanced solid tumor such as melanoma, head and neck, liver or kidney cancer. The CDR3 runs from the conserved cysteine through the conserved F or W. D genes are given only for firm matches. The size field is filled for only some rows; it gives once, few, many or a size class.

cdr3_aa cdr3_nt j_call clone_size cdr3_length d_call v_call
CASRPGLAVETQYF TGTGCCAGCAGGCCGGGACTAGCCGTAGAGACCCAGTACTTC TRBJ2-5 . 14 TRBD2 TRBV5-8
CASIGRDNSPLHF TGTGCCAGCATAGGCCGAGATAATTCACCCCTCCACTTT TRBJ1-6 . 13 . TRBV2
CASSPDRGRVGEQYF TGTGCCAGCAGCCCGGACAGGGGCCGGGTTGGAGAGCAGTACTTC TRBJ2-7 . 15 TRBD1 TRBV6-1
CASSPESLGAGETQYF TGTGCCAGCTCACCAGAATCTTTAGGGGCAGGAGAGACCCAGTACTTC TRBJ2-5 . 16 . TRBV18
CASSLFTGGYSNQPQHF TGTGCCAGCAGCTTGTTCACAGGGGGTTATAGCAATCAGCCCCAGCATTTT TRBJ1-5 . 17 TRBD1 TRBV5-8
CASQGGAGNTIYF TGTGCCAGCCAGGGAGGAGCGGGAAACACCATATATTTT TRBJ1-3 . 13 . TRBV7-9
CASSPRQGGKQETQYF TGTGCCAGCTCACCCCGACAGGGAGGGAAGCAAGAGACCCAGTACTTC TRBJ2-5 . 16 . TRBV18
CASSLRGTTTSTDTQYF TGTGCCAGCAGTTTACGCGGGACTACGACTAGCACAGATACGCAGTATTTT TRBJ2-3 . 17 TRBD2 TRBV27
CASRDEIYTQYF TGTGCCAGCAGGGACGAAATATATACGCAGTATTTT TRBJ2-3 . 12 . TRBV6-1
CASSPPTYEQYF TGTGCCAGCTCACCACCGACCTACGAGCAGTACTTC TRBJ2-7 . 12 . TRBV18
CASSQEGPNTEAFF TGCGCCAGCAGCCAAGAGGGTCCGAACACTGAAGCTTTCTTT TRBJ1-1 . 14 . TRBV4-1
CASSVAGGRGEKLFF TGTGCCAGCAGCGTAGCGGGAGGCAGGGGTGAAAAACTGTTTTTT TRBJ1-4 . 15 . TRBV9
CASSIIGGSSYEQYF TGTGCCAGTAGTATTATCGGCGGGAGCTCCTACGAGCAGTACTTC TRBJ2-7 . 15 TRBD2 TRBV19
CASSGSGTMYGYTF TGTGCCAGCAGTGGATCCGGGACGATGTATGGCTACACCTTC TRBJ1-2 once 14 . TRBV6-1
CASSQDNPAGGALTYEQYF TGTGCCAGCAGCCAAGATAATCCAGCGGGAGGCGCCCTTACCTACGAGCAGTACTTC TRBJ2-7 . 19 TRBD2 TRBV4-2
CASSRTSGTDTQYF TGTGCCAGCAGCCGTACTAGCGGCACAGATACGCAGTATTTT TRBJ2-3 . 14 TRBD2 TRBV7-2